Listed below are T cell receptor beta chains from one sample, sequenced in a study of identical twins. From the 5' RACE reads, TCRdb called clonotypes with MiXCR, one entry per CDR3 protein. The data contain 600,000 to 800,000 distinct CDR3 sequences, 21% of them seen just once; the ten biggest clones take up around 4.4%. The same specimen was also included in a second study, on T cells expressing NK-cell markers.

Material: PBMCs. The receptors come from a woman younger than 30 in good health. Each CDR3 is given with its conserved first and last residue. D genes are given only for firm matches. Some rows have no size entry. The others give once, few or many, or a class for an expanded clone.

TRBV9	-	TRBJ2-7	many	CASSSGSTYEQYF	TGTGCCAGCAGCTCGGGATCCACCTACGAGCAGTACTTC
TRBV6-2/TRBV6-3	-	TRBJ1-1	many	CASSYLAGSMNTEAFF	TGTGCCAGCAGTTATTTAGCAGGATCTATGAACACTGAAGCTTTCTTT
TRBV12-2	-	TRBJ1-4	few	CASRLGGLDVEKLFF	TGTGCAAGTCGCTTAGGGGGGTTGGACGTTGAAAAACTGTTTTTT
TRBV20-1	-	TRBJ1-2	-	CSASSGLSPLRGYTF	TGCAGTGCTAGTTCCGGCCTATCTCCGCTTCGTGGCTACACCTTC
TRBV6-2/TRBV6-3	-	TRBJ1-1	few	CASIDGSTNTEAFF	TGTGCCAGCATCGACGGGTCCACAAACACTGAAGCTTTCTTT
TRBV12-3/TRBV12-4	-	TRBJ2-2	-	CASSFIGGGPTGELFF	TGTGCCAGCAGTTTTATAGGCGGGGGCCCTACCGGGGAGCTGTTTTTT
TRBV12-3/TRBV12-4	-	TRBJ1-5	-	CASSLDGESQPQHF	TGTGCCAGCAGTCTGGACGGAGAATCCCAGCCCCAGCATTTT
TRBV6-1	TRBD1	TRBJ2-3	-	CASSAAGQATQYF	TGTGCCAGCAGTGCAGCCGGACAGGCCACGCAGTATTTT
TRBV24-1	-	TRBJ2-5	-	CATSPGGQETQYF	TGTGCCACCAGTCCAGGGGGGCAAGAGACCCAGTACTTC
TRBV12-3/TRBV12-4	-	TRBJ2-7	-	CASSPARWFSYEQYF	TGTGCCAGCAGCCCCGCCCGGTGGTTTAGCTACGAGCAGTACTTC
TRBV20-1	TRBD1	TRBJ2-7	-	CSARASDRGRSYEQYF	TGCAGTGCTAGAGCCTCAGACAGGGGACGATCCTACGAGCAGTACTTC
TRBV5-1	-	TRBJ2-3	many	CASSLGRTTDTQYF	TGCGCCAGCAGCTTGGGCAGGACCACAGATACGCAGTATTTT
TRBV7-9	-	TRBJ2-1	-	CASSFLSAATYNEQFF	TGTGCCAGCAGCTTTCTCAGTGCGGCCACCTATAATGAGCAGTTCTTC
TRBV29-1	-	TRBJ1-1	many	CSVHQGAEAFF	TGCAGCGTCCATCAGGGTGCTGAAGCTTTCTTT
TRBV5-5	-	TRBJ1-5	-	CARSLRRRYQALHF	TGTGCCAGGAGCCTCAGGCGCCGCTACCAGGCACTGCATTTT
TRBV5-6	TRBD1	TRBJ2-1	-	CASSLARDRDYNEQFF	TGTGCCAGCAGCTTGGCCCGGGACAGGGACTACAATGAGCAGTTCTTC
TRBV10-3	-	TRBJ2-1	few	CAISGTAREQFF	TGTGCCATCAGTGGTACCGCCCGCGAGCAGTTCTTC
TRBV7-2	-	TRBJ2-1	few	CASSLYSEQFF	TGTGCCAGCAGCTTATATAGTGAGCAGTTCTTC
TRBV7-6	TRBD1	TRBJ2-5	few	CASSLDGTGTQETQYF	TGTGCCAGCAGCTTAGACGGGACAGGGACCCAAGAGACCCAGTACTTC
TRBV5-1	-	TRBJ2-5	-	CASRGTSMETQYF	TGCGCCAGCAGGGGGACATCGATGGAGACCCAGTACTTC
TRBV7-9	-	TRBJ2-1	-	CASSSQGQPSYNEQFF	TGTGCCAGCAGCTCACAAGGACAGCCCTCCTACAATGAGCAGTTCTTC
TRBV7-9	-	TRBJ1-2	-	CASSSYDRSGYTF	TGTGCCAGCAGCTCCTACGACAGGTCTGGCTACACCTTC